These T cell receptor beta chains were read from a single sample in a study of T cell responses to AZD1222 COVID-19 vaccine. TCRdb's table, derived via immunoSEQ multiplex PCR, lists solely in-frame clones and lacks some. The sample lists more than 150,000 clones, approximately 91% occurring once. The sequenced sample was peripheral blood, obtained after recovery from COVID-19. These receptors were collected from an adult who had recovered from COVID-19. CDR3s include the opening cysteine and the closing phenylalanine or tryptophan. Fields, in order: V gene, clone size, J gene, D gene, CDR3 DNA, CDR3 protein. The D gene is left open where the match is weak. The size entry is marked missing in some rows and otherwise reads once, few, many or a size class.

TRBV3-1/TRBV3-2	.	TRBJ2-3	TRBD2	TGTGCCAGCGGAGCGGGGGGGCCGGCAGATACGCAGTATTTT	CASGAGGPADTQYF
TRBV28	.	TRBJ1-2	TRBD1	TGTGCCAGCAGTTACCCCTCGGACAGGGGGGTTGGCTACACCTTC	CASSYPSDRGVGYTF
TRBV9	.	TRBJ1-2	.	TGTGCCAGCAACCCGGGACTTATAGATAACTATGGCTACACCTTC	CASNPGLIDNYGYTF
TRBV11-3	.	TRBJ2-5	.	TGTGCCAGCAGCCTCGGACCTGCCCAAGAGACCCAGTACTTC	CASSLGPAQETQYF
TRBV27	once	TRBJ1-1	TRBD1	TGTGCCAGCAGTTTATTTCCCGGACAGGGCACTGAAGCTTTCTTT	CASSLFPGQGTEAFF
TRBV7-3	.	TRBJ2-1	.	TGTGCCAGCAGCTTAGACCCAACCAGCAATGAGCAGTTCTTC	CASSLDPTSNEQFF
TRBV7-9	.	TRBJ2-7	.	TGTGCCAGCAGCTTAGGCTGGGGCGGGTACGAGCAGTACTTC	CASSLGWGGYEQYF
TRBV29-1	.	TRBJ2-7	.	TGCAGCGTTGAAGGGGGACCCTACGAGCAGTACTTC	CSVEGGPYEQYF
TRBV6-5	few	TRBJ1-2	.	TGTGCCAGCGCGAACACAGGTCGAGGCTACACCTTC	CASANTGRGYTF
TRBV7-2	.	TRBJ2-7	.	TGTGCCAGCAGCTTGCAAACAGGGTCAGGCGACTACGAGCAGTACTTC	CASSLQTGSGDYEQYF
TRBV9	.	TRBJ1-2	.	TGTGCCAGCAGCGTAGAGGGAGCTGGCCCCCGCACCTTC	CASSVEGAGPRTF
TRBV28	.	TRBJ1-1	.	TGTGCCAGCAGTCCCCCGGGTTTAATGAACACTGAAGCTTTCTTT	CASSPPGLMNTEAFF
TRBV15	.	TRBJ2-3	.	TGTGCCACCAGCAGAGATCGGAGGGCAGATACGCAGTATTTT	CATSRDRRADTQYF
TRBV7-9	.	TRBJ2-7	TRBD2	TGTGCCAGCAGCCCCCGGGAGGGACTAGCGGGAGTTACGAAGCAGTACTTC	CASSPREGLAGVTKQYF
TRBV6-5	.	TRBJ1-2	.	TGTGCCAGCAGTTATTCAACAGATAACTATGGCTACACCTTC	CASSYSTDNYGYTF
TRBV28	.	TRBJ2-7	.	TGTGCCAGCAGTTTATTAGGGTTCTCCTACGAGCAGTACTTC	CASSLLGFSYEQYF
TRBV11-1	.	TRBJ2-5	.	TGTGCCAGCAGCATCGGGACACTCGAGACCCAGTACTTC	CASSIGTLETQYF
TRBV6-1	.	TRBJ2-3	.	TGTGCCAGCAGTGAGGGTCGCCATTTGCGTAGCACAGATACGCAGTATTTT	CASSEGRHLRSTDTQYF
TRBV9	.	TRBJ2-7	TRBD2	TGTGCCAGCAGCCCTTCAGCGGGAGTCTACGAGCAGTACTTC	CASSPSAGVYEQYF
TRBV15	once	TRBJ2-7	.	TGTGCCACCAGCAGAGATTTACGCCTCAGCTCCTACGAGCAGTACTTC	CATSRDLRLSSYEQYF
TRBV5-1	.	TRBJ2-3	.	TGCGCCAGCAGCTTGGTCTCCTCCCCTTCGGCAGATACGCAGTATTTT	CASSLVSSPSADTQYF
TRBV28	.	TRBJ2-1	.	TGTGCCAGCAGTTTAACCTTCCGAAGGTACAATGAGCAGTTCTTC	CASSLTFRRYNEQFF
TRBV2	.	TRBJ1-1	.	TGTGCCAGCACACTACAGGGGAACACTGAAGCTTTCTTT	CASTLQGNTEAFF
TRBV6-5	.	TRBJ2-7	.	TGTGCCAGCAGCCGGGACTTAACCTACGAGCAGTACTTC	CASSRDLTYEQYF
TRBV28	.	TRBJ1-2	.	TGTGCCAGCAGTTTGGGGGACTATGGCTACACCTTC	CASSLGDYGYTF
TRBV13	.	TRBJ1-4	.	TGTGCCAGCAGCGAGTTCAGGGGCGAAAAACTGTTTTTT	CASSEFRGEKLFF
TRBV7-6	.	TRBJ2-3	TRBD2	TGTGCCAGCAGCTTAGCGCGTTCAGGAGAGCGGGAGGTAGGGGCAGATACGCAGTATTTT	CASSLARSGEREVGADTQYF
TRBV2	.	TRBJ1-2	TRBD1	TGTGCCAGCAGCCCCAGGGGGCCGGGCTACACCTTC	CASSPRGPGYTF
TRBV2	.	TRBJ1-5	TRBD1	TGTGCCAGCCCCGGCCTGGGACAGCTAGCGCCCCAGCATTTT	CASPGLGQLAPQHF
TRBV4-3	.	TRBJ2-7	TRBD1	TGCGCCAGCAGCCAAGGCCTCTCGGGACAGGGCCTCATTTCTACCTACGAGCAGTACTTC	CASSQGLSGQGLISTYEQYF
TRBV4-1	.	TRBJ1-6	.	TGCGCCAGCAGCCAGATGAATTCACCCCTCCACTTT	CASSQMNSPLHF
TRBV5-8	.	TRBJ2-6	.	TGTGCCAGCAGCTTACAGGGTTGGGCCTCTGGGGCCAACGTCCTGACTTTC	CASSLQGWASGANVLTF